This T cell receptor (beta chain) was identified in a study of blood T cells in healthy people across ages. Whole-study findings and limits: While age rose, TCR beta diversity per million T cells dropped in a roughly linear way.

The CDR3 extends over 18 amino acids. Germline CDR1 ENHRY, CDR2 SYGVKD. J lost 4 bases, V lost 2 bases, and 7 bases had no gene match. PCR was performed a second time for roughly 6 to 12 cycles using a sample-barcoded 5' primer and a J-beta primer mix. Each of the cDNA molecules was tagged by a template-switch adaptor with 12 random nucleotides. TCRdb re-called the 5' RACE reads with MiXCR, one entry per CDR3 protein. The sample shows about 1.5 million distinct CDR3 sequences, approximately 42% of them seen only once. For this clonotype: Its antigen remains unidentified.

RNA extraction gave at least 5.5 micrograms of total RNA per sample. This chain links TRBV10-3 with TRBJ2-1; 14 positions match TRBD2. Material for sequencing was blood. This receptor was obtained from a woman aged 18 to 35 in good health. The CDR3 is CAISERGLAGALYNEQFF. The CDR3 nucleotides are TGTGCCATCAGTGAGAGGGGACTAGCGGGGGCCCTATACAATGAGCAGTTCTTC.